This is a list of T cell receptor beta chains from one sample in a study of blood T cell repertoires in COVID-19. The method was immunoSEQ multiplex PCR; TCRdb's version includes in-frame clones alone and lacks a portion of them. The sample has some 250,000 clones; 86% are singletons. The sample comprised peripheral blood. The receptors originated from a man older than 75 with acute or convalescent COVID-19. The CDR3 runs from the conserved cysteine through the conserved F or W. The order of the fields is clone size, J gene, V gene, D gene, CDR3 DNA, CDR3 protein. A D gene is named only where the DNA matches it firmly. Size is omitted from some rows. Given values are once, few, many or a class for expanded clones.

clone_size: -
j_call: TRBJ2-7
v_call: TRBV6-2/TRBV6-3
d_call: -
cdr3_nt: TGTGCCAGCAGTTACCCACAGGGTTTTCCGTCCTACGAGCAGTACTTC
cdr3_aa: CASSYPQGFPSYEQYF

clone_size: -
j_call: TRBJ1-4
v_call: TRBV28
d_call: -
cdr3_nt: TGTGCCAGCAGTATCTCGACAAGAGGGGAAAAACTGTTTTTT
cdr3_aa: CASSISTRGEKLFF

clone_size: -
j_call: TRBJ2-1
v_call: TRBV3-1/TRBV3-2
d_call: TRBD2
cdr3_nt: TGTGCCAGCAGCCAAGGGGGCGCGGGAGGCATCAATGAGCAGTTCTTC
cdr3_aa: CASSQGGAGGINEQFF

clone_size: -
j_call: TRBJ1-5
v_call: TRBV7-9
d_call: TRBD1
cdr3_nt: TGTGCCAGCAGCGCCGGGACAGACAATCAGCCCCAGCATTTT
cdr3_aa: CASSAGTDNQPQHF

clone_size: -
j_call: TRBJ2-7
v_call: TRBV18
d_call: TRBD1
cdr3_nt: TGTGCCAGCTCACGCGAAGGACAGGGAGAGCAGTACTTC
cdr3_aa: CASSREGQGEQYF

clone_size: -
j_call: TRBJ2-5
v_call: TRBV24-1
d_call: -
cdr3_nt: TGTGCCACCAGTGATGATGGGGGCTCCGAAGAGACCCAGTACTTC
cdr3_aa: CATSDDGGSEETQYF

clone_size: -
j_call: TRBJ1-2
v_call: TRBV28
d_call: -
cdr3_nt: TGTGCCAGCAGTTTATTAGGGGACTATGGCTACACCTTC
cdr3_aa: CASSLLGDYGYTF

clone_size: -
j_call: TRBJ1-1
v_call: TRBV29-1
d_call: -
cdr3_nt: TGCAGCGCGGCGGGACACGTGAACACTGAAGCTTTCTTT
cdr3_aa: CSAAGHVNTEAFF

clone_size: -
j_call: TRBJ1-4
v_call: TRBV5-6
d_call: -
cdr3_nt: TGTGCCAGCAGCTTGGGACCCGGGGGGGAAAAACTGTTTTTT
cdr3_aa: CASSLGPGGEKLFF

clone_size: -
j_call: TRBJ1-1
v_call: TRBV28
d_call: TRBD1
cdr3_nt: TGTGCCAGCCGGGCAGGGGGCACGAACACTGAAGCTTTCTTT
cdr3_aa: CASRAGGTNTEAFF

clone_size: -
j_call: TRBJ2-3
v_call: TRBV10-1
d_call: TRBD2
cdr3_nt: TGCGCCAGCAGTGGAGAGCGGGGCGCAGATACGCAGTATTTT
cdr3_aa: CASSGERGADTQYF

clone_size: -
j_call: TRBJ2-1
v_call: TRBV28
d_call: -
cdr3_nt: TGTGCCAGCAGCATAGTCCAGGTTGAGCAGTTCTTC
cdr3_aa: CASSIVQVEQFF

clone_size: once
j_call: TRBJ1-3
v_call: TRBV6-2/TRBV6-3
d_call: -
cdr3_nt: TGTGCCAGCAGTTACTCGCCGGGCTCTGGAAACACCATATATTTT
cdr3_aa: CASSYSPGSGNTIYF

clone_size: -
j_call: TRBJ2-7
v_call: TRBV24-1
d_call: TRBD1
cdr3_nt: TGTGCCGTTCAAGGACAGGGTGTAAACGAGCAGTACTTC
cdr3_aa: CAVQGQGVNEQYF

clone_size: -
j_call: TRBJ1-1
v_call: TRBV14
d_call: -
cdr3_nt: TGTGCCAGCAGCGCCCAGGTGGGGAACACTGAAGCTTTCTTT
cdr3_aa: CASSAQVGNTEAFF

clone_size: few
j_call: TRBJ1-5
v_call: TRBV6-6
d_call: -
cdr3_nt: TGTGCCAGCAGTTCGGGTGGTCAGCCCCAGCATTTT
cdr3_aa: CASSSGGQPQHF

clone_size: few
j_call: TRBJ2-1
v_call: TRBV5-1
d_call: TRBD1
cdr3_nt: TGCGCCAGCAGCACGGGACAGGGTTTGTTAGACAATGAGCAGTTCTTC
cdr3_aa: CASSTGQGLLDNEQFF

clone_size: once
j_call: TRBJ2-5
v_call: TRBV3-1/TRBV3-2
d_call: -
cdr3_nt: TGTGCCAGCAGCCAAGTCGTTGGGAGTGAGACCCAGTACTTC
cdr3_aa: CASSQVVGSETQYF

clone_size: -
j_call: TRBJ1-4
v_call: TRBV7-9
d_call: -
cdr3_nt: TGTGCCAGCAGCTACGGAGGGTCTGAAAAACTGTTTTTT
cdr3_aa: CASSYGGSEKLFF

clone_size: -
j_call: TRBJ1-2
v_call: TRBV3-1/TRBV3-2
d_call: -
cdr3_nt: TGTGCCAGCAGCCGCCGGACCGAGGGGGCTAACTATGGCTACACCTTC
cdr3_aa: CASSRRTEGANYGYTF

clone_size: -
j_call: TRBJ1-5
v_call: TRBV19
d_call: TRBD1
cdr3_nt: TGTGCCAGTAGTATTGGGACAGGGTCGGGCAATCAGCCCCAGCATTTT
cdr3_aa: CASSIGTGSGNQPQHF

clone_size: -
j_call: TRBJ1-3
v_call: TRBV28
d_call: -
cdr3_nt: TGTGCCAGCAGTTTCGGCTGGAGGACGGACCCCTCTGGAAACACCATATATTTT
cdr3_aa: CASSFGWRTDPSGNTIYF

clone_size: -
j_call: TRBJ1-1
v_call: TRBV7-8
d_call: -
cdr3_nt: TGTGCCAGCAGCTTGAGGACAGTAAGCACTGAAGCTTTCTTT
cdr3_aa: CASSLRTVSTEAFF

clone_size: few
j_call: TRBJ1-1
v_call: TRBV5-1
d_call: TRBD1
cdr3_nt: TGCGCCAGCAGCTCAACAGGGGGTAGCACTGAAGCTTTCTTT
cdr3_aa: CASSSTGGSTEAFF

clone_size: -
j_call: TRBJ2-2
v_call: TRBV28
d_call: -
cdr3_nt: TGTGCCAGCAGTCTAAGACAGGCCTACACCGGGGAGCTGTTTTTT
cdr3_aa: CASSLRQAYTGELFF

clone_size: few
j_call: TRBJ1-3
v_call: TRBV4-1
d_call: -
cdr3_nt: TGCGCCAGCAGCCAGGGGGGACTCCCGAGCTCTGGAAACACCATATATTTT
cdr3_aa: CASSQGGLPSSGNTIYF

clone_size: -
j_call: TRBJ1-1
v_call: TRBV11-1
d_call: -
cdr3_nt: TGTGCCAGCAGCCCGATCGACTGGGAGGGCACTGAAGCTTTCTTT
cdr3_aa: CASSPIDWEGTEAFF

clone_size: once
j_call: TRBJ2-5
v_call: TRBV18
d_call: TRBD2
cdr3_nt: TGTGCCAGCTCACCAGGTCTAGCGGGACAGCAAGAGACCCAGTACTTC
cdr3_aa: CASSPGLAGQQETQYF

clone_size: -
j_call: TRBJ1-3
v_call: TRBV5-1
d_call: -
cdr3_nt: TGCGCCAGCAGCTTGGAAGGGAACAGGAACACCATATATTTT
cdr3_aa: CASSLEGNRNTIYF